This is a list of T cell receptor beta chains from one sample in a study of shared clonotypes between healthy human individuals. Profiled with immunoSEQ multiplex PCR; TCRdb holds only in-frame clones, not every one. The table has hundreds of thousands of clones, approximately 96% seen once; the top ten hold less than 0.13%. The sequenced material came from naive CD8+ T cells sorted from blood. Receptors were obtained from a woman aged 30 to 39 in good health. Each CDR3 is given without its conserved first and last residue. Each record gives: J gene, V gene, CDR3 protein.

J: TRBJ2-7
V: TRBV11-2
CDR3: ASSLGPSGTYEQY

J: TRBJ2-3
V: TRBV27
CDR3: ASFGVGGTDTQY

J: TRBJ1-2
V: TRBV7-9
CDR3: ASSLAGLLQANYGYT

J: TRBJ2-3
V: TRBV2
CDR3: ASTSGWLADTQY

J: TRBJ2-1
V: TRBV15
CDR3: ATSTGTSEFNEQF

J: TRBJ2-1
V: TRBV21-1
CDR3: ASSKEPSGSGYNEQF

J: TRBJ2-7
V: TRBV4-2
CDR3: ASSQEVYGYEQY

J: TRBJ2-7
V: TRBV27
CDR3: ASSLLGYSYEQY

J: TRBJ2-3
V: TRBV5-1
CDR3: ASSFNGVRTDTQY

J: TRBJ2-1
V: TRBV5-1
CDR3: ASSPWSYNEQF

J: TRBJ1-4
V: TRBV4-1
CDR3: ASSQVVTEKLF

J: TRBJ2-1
V: TRBV27
CDR3: ASRDLAVGYNEQF

J: TRBJ2-7
V: TRBV5-4
CDR3: ASSSIHEQY

J: TRBJ2-7
V: TRBV27
CDR3: ASNAGGGSSYEQY

J: TRBJ1-3
V: TRBV5-1
CDR3: ASSLDETGSPGNTIY

J: TRBJ2-5
V: TRBV28
CDR3: ASSSTGTGWETQY

J: TRBJ1-1
V: TRBV28
CDR3: ASAAVRNTEAF

J: TRBJ1-1
V: TRBV2
CDR3: ASSPRTGGEAF

J: TRBJ1-6
V: TRBV9
CDR3: ASNEGVGNSPLH

J: TRBJ1-2
V: TRBV7-9
CDR3: ASSLLNRDIYYGYT

J: TRBJ2-1
V: TRBV29-1
CDR3: SAESGLASNNEQF

J: TRBJ1-1
V: TRBV4-1
CDR3: ASSQVGGQRTEAF

J: TRBJ2-7
V: TRBV7-8
CDR3: ASSRESHPYEQY

J: TRBJ2-1
V: TRBV2
CDR3: ASPKRGLYNEQF

J: TRBJ2-7
V: TRBV15
CDR3: ATSVKVETGRYEQY

J: TRBJ2-3
V: TRBV13
CDR3: ASSLGWTSGSTDTQY

J: TRBJ2-4
V: TRBV4-1
CDR3: ASSQDGPAKRSLAKNIQY

J: TRBJ1-2
V: TRBV28
CDR3: ASRLQGTNYGYT

J: TRBJ2-2
V: TRBV7-3
CDR3: ASSHRNGELF

J: TRBJ2-5
V: TRBV2
CDR3: ASSETGGPGETQY

J: TRBJ1-1
V: TRBV7-9
CDR3: ASRSEGGLSEAF

J: .
V: TRBV5-6
CDR3: ASSPSANPSYEQY

J: TRBJ2-7
V: TRBV5-4
CDR3: ASSFWGNEQY

J: TRBJ1-4
V: TRBV19
CDR3: ASADSLALAEKLF

J: TRBJ2-7
V: TRBV7-9
CDR3: ASSGAGYEQY

J: TRBJ2-7
V: TRBV18
CDR3: ASSPGQGPYEQY

J: TRBJ2-7
V: TRBV28
CDR3: ASSLISGTEQY

J: TRBJ1-2
V: TRBV20-1
CDR3: SARDGGGYT

J: TRBJ1-5
V: TRBV2
CDR3: ASRQLGGDEPQH

J: TRBJ2-7
V: TRBV20-1
CDR3: SAPQSYEQY

J: TRBJ2-3
V: TRBV27
CDR3: ASSFASWGKDTQY

J: TRBJ2-1
V: TRBV6-1
CDR3: ASTLKRGANNEQF